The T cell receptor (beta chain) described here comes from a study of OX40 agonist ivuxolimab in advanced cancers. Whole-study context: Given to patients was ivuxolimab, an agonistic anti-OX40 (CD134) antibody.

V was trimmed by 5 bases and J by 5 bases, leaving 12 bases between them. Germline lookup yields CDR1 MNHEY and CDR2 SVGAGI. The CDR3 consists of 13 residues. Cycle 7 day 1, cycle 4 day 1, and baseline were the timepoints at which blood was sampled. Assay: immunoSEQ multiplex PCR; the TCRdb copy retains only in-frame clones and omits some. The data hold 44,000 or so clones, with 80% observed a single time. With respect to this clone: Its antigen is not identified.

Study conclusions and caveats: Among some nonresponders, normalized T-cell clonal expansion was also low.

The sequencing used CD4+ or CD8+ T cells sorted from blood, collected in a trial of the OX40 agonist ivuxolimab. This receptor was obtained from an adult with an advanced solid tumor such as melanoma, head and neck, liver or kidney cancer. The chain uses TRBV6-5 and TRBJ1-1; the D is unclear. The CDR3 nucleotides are TGTGCCAGCAGTCGGGCCGTGGGGACTGAAGCTTTCTTT. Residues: CASSRAVGTEAFF.